These 29 T cell receptor beta chains originate from one sample sequenced in a study of T cell responses to AZD1222 COVID-19 vaccine. Sequencing was performed with immunoSEQ multiplex PCR; in TCRdb, only in-frame clones are kept and a portion is missing. This sample has 90,000 to 150,000 clones, with roughly 90% found just once. Material: peripheral blood, obtained on day 0 of AZD1222 vaccination. The receptors were sampled from an adult in good health.

CDR3 sequence (DNA): TGTGCCACCAGTGATAGTAGCGGGGCAAAGGATGAGCAGTTCTTC. It yields the protein CATSDSSGAKDEQFF. This chain connects TRBV24-1 to TRBJ2-1, with 8 bases that match TRBD2. The germline V gene has CDR1 KGHDR and CDR2 SFDVKD. The CDR3 is 15 residues long. V was pared by 3 bases and J by 8 bases, with 8 bases of the junction left unmatched.

The genes are TRBV6-5 and TRBJ1-4, with D maybe TRBD1 (6 bases). Germline CDR1 and CDR2: MNHEY and SVGAGI. The length of the CDR3 is 13 residues. Trimming shortened V by 7 bases and J by 8 bases, and 14 bases separated the two germline ends. CDR3 sequence: CASTTGNMEKLFF. CDR3 DNA sequence: TGTGCCAGCACGACAGGAAACATGGAAAAACTGTTTTTT.

The chain employs TRBV18 and TRBJ1-4, with D possibly being TRBD1 (5 bases). Deletions cut 4 bases from V and 2 bases from J, with 14 bases between. The CDR3 is 16 residues long. Per germline, CDR1 KGHSH and CDR2 LQKENI. CDR3 coding DNA: TGTGCCAGCTCACTGCAGTGGGGGTCTACTAATGAAAAACTGTTTTTT. Protein sequence: CASSLQWGSTNEKLFF.

This clone was seen more than once but under ten times. This chain connects TRBV5-1 to TRBJ2-7; 7 bases agree with TRBD2. The CDR3 covers 16 residues. The germline gives CDR1 SGHRS, CDR2 YFSETQ. J was trimmed by 0 bases and V by 2 bases; bases with no gene match: 8. The CDR3 DNA sequence: TGCGCCAGCAGCTTAGGAGCGGGGCCGAGCTCCTACGAGCAGTACTTC. It is translated as CASSLGAGPSSYEQYF.

The chain links TRBV19 to TRBJ2-1; 8 bases agree with TRBD2. The V gene end was trimmed by 2 bases and the J gene end by 9 bases; junction bases not matched to a gene: 12. The CDR3 runs 16 residues. Per the germline V gene, CDR1 is LNHDA and CDR2 is SQIVND (reference sequence). CDR3 nucleotide sequence: TGTGCCAGTAGTATACGGGGCCTGGGCGGGGGGCCTGAGCAGTTCTTC. Its protein is CASSIRGLGGGPEQFF.

This clone was counted once. The chain joins TRBV25-1 to TRBJ2-1; D perhaps matches TRBD1 (7 bases). V was clipped by 2 bases and J by 8 bases, with 19 bases between them. Germline values: CDR1 MGHDK, CDR2 SYGVNS. The CDR3 totals 16 residues. The CDR3 loop reads CASSEGGRGRFDEQFF. CDR3 coding DNA: TGTGCCAGCAGTGAAGGGGGCAGGGGGAGGTTCGATGAGCAGTTCTTC. Filled out from reference TRBV25-1 and TRBJ2-1, the complete variable domain reads EADIYQTPRYLVIGTGKKITLECSQTMGHDKMYWYQQDPGMELHLIHYSYGVNSTEKGDLSSESTVSRIRTEHFPLTLESARPSHTSQYLCASSEGGRGRFDEQFFGPGTRLTVL.

The V and J genes are TRBV3-1 (or the pseudogene TRBV3-2) and TRBJ2-2, with no clear D. The CDR3 contains 14 residues. Between the trimmed V and J ends, which lost 2 bases and 5 bases, there was a span of 9 bases. Germline CDR1 and CDR2: LGHDT and YNNKEL (reference sequence). The chain's CDR3 is CASSQLVRTGELFF. In DNA, the CDR3 is TGTGCCAGCAGCCAACTAGTTAGGACCGGGGAGCTGTTTTTT.

This chain uses TRBV5-1 with TRBJ1-1, with D possibly TRBD1 on 5 matching bases. Germline V gene lookup returns CDR1 SGHRS and CDR2 YFSETQ. With 6 bases removed from V and 2 bases from J, the gap between germline ends came to 14 bases. The CDR3 consists of 14 residues. The CDR3 spells CASKTQTENTEAFF. The CDR3 DNA follows: TGCGCCAGCAAAACCCAGACAGAAAACACTGAAGCTTTCTTT.

Only one count was recorded for this clone. The chain couples TRBV28 to TRBJ2-5, with D possibly matching TRBD2 (5 bases). The CDR3 has 13 residues. The germline V gene encodes CDR1 MDHEN and CDR2 SYDVKM. V lost 1 base and J 7 bases, leaving 10 bases between the germline ends. CDR3 in DNA: TGTGCCAGCAGTTTATACGAGGGTTCGACCCAGTACTTC. Residues: CASSLYEGSTQYF.

The rearrangement uses TRBV3-1 (or the pseudogene TRBV3-2) and TRBJ1-1; TRBD1 matches 11 bases. Germline CDR1 is LGHDT and CDR2 is YNNKEL (reference sequence). V shed 3 bases and J 4 bases; nucleotides not matched to a gene: 16. This CDR3 has 19 amino acids. CDR3 in DNA: TGTGCCAGCAGCCAGGGGACAGGGGGGGGTTTTCGGTTGGGCACTGAAGCTTTCTTT. Translation: CASSQGTGGGFRLGTEAFF.

The chain is built from TRBV7-8 and TRBJ1-1; maybe TRBD1 (5 bases). CDR1 is SGHVS, CDR2 FQNEAQ, per germline. The CDR3 runs to 14 residues. V lost 5 bases, J lost 0 bases, and 10 bases lay in between. CDR3 sequence: CASSQGEMNTEAFF. CDR3 in DNA: TGTGCCAGCAGCCAAGGGGAAATGAACACTGAAGCTTTCTTT.

A few counts support this clone. V is TRBV7-2 and J is TRBJ1-3, with 7 positions matching TRBD1. The CDR3 sequence is 15 residues long. The trim removed 5 bases at V and 2 bases at J, leaving 6 bases unmatched. Per germline, CDR1 SGHTA and CDR2 FQGNSA. CDR3 region: CASSPGTEPGNTIYF. CDR3 coding DNA: TGTGCCAGCAGCCCCGGGACAGAACCTGGAAACACCATATATTTT. Full variable domain (remainder filled in from reference TRBV7-2 and TRBJ1-3): GAGVSQSPSNKVTEKGKDVELRCDPISGHTALYWYRQSLGQGLEFLIYFQGNSAPDKSGLPSDRFSAERTGGSVSTLTIQRTQQEDSAVYLCASSPGTEPGNTIYFGEGSWLTVV.

The chain uses TRBV7-3 and TRBJ1-1; 7 bases are a match to TRBD1. Germline V gene data show CDR1 as SGHTA and CDR2 as FQGTGA. J lost 5 bases, V lost 0 bases, and 15 bases had no gene match. This CDR3 contains 18 residues. CDR3 sequence: CASSLTPTGRFGTTEAFF. The CDR3 region has the DNA TGTGCCAGCAGCTTAACCCCGACAGGGCGATTTGGCACGACTGAAGCTTTCTTT.

The V and J genes are TRBV3-1 (or the pseudogene TRBV3-2) and TRBJ2-2; 7 bases map to TRBD2. The CDR3 sequence is 13 residues long. Germline V gene sequence: CDR1 LGHDT, CDR2 YNNKEL (reference sequence). V was clipped by 4 bases and J by 7 bases; unmatched bases: 3. CDR3 protein: CASSLLAFGELFF. The CDR3 region has the DNA TGTGCCAGCAGCCTACTAGCGTTCGGGGAGCTGTTTTTT.

As for this clone: One end of the junction fails to match germline, which may point to a read error. The chain couples TRBV7-2 to TRBJ1-2; possible D gene TRBD1, 6 bases. From germline, CDR1 is SGHTA and CDR2 FQGNSA. The CDR3 extends over 13 amino acids. CDR3 residues: CASSLSQGLIFVF. The CDR3 coding sequence is TGTGCCAGCAGCTTATCCCAGGGGCTCATTTTCGTATTC.

The gene calls are TRBV28 and TRBJ1-5, with 9 bases identical to TRBD1. The CDR3 extends over 14 amino acids. The J segment lost 11 bases and the V segment lost 5 bases, leaving 10 bases of the junction unmatched. The germline CDR1 and CDR2 sequences are MDHEN and SYDVKM. The CDR3, as DNA: TGTGCCAGCAGTCCGGGACAGGGCCCTTGGTCCCAGCATTTT. The encoded protein is CASSPGQGPWSQHF.

This clone was seen more than once but under ten times. This chain links TRBV7-2 with TRBJ2-2, with D possibly being TRBD1 (7 bases). Germline V gene lookup returns CDR1 SGHTA and CDR2 FQGNSA. The CDR3 runs to 14 residues. V gave up 3 bases and J gave up 4 bases, with 9 bases separating them. CDR3 protein: CASSFRGVTGELFF. The CDR3 DNA reads TGTGCCAGCAGCTTCAGGGGGGTCACCGGGGAGCTGTTTTTT.

This clone was observed once. This chain links TRBV5-1 with TRBJ2-1; TRBD1 or TRBD2 may be the D gene (5 bases each). Looked up from germline, CDR1 is SGHRS and CDR2 is YFSETQ. V lost 0 bases and J 1 base, leaving 8 bases between the germline ends. The CDR3 is made up of 15 amino acids. The CDR3 DNA is TGCGCCAGCAGCTTGGGGGACCTATCCTACAATGAGCAGTTCTTC. Protein: CASSLGDLSYNEQFF.

The chain is built from TRBV29-1 and TRBJ1-2, with D perhaps matching TRBD1 (6 bases). With 4 bases removed from V and 7 bases from J, the gap between germline ends came to 25 bases. The CDR3 covers 16 residues. Germline CDR1 is SQVTM and CDR2 is ANQGSEA. The CDR3 DNA reads as TGCAGCGTTGCCCCACTCCGGGACATCACCCGTCTTGGCTACACCTTC. Its protein product is CSVAPLRDITRLGYTF.

This chain connects TRBV3-1 (or the pseudogene TRBV3-2) to TRBJ1-3; TRBD1 matches at 9 bases. Germline trimming cut 3 bases from V and 0 bases from J; bases unmatched to any gene: 12. Germline V CDR1 and CDR2: LGHDT, YNNKEL (reference sequence). The CDR3 sequence is 19 residues long. The CDR3 spells CASSQGAGQGSFSGNTIYF. In DNA form, the CDR3 reads TGTGCCAGCAGCCAGGGCGCCGGACAGGGGTCGTTCTCTGGAAACACCATATATTTT.

The rearrangement uses TRBV13 and TRBJ2-3; 7 bases are shared with TRBD2. The V segment lost 6 bases and the J segment 2 bases; nucleotides outside the gene matches: 2. This CDR3 is 13 amino acids long. Germline lookup yields CDR1 PRHDT and CDR2 FYEKMQ (reference sequence). The CDR3 region is CASRRDYTDTQYF. The CDR3, as DNA: TGTGCCAGCAGACGGGACTACACAGATACGCAGTATTTT.

V is TRBV13 and J is TRBJ1-1; D uncertain. The CDR3 contains 10 residues. The V end was cut by 6 bases, the J end by 5 bases, with 4 bases between. Germline V gene lookup returns CDR1 PRHDT and CDR2 FYEKMQ (reference sequence). CDR3 sequence reads: CASRGTEAFF. CDR3 in DNA: TGTGCCAGCAGGGGAACTGAAGCTTTCTTT.

The rearrangement uses TRBV21-1 and TRBJ1-4; the listed D gene, TRBD1, was not tested against the DNA. TRBV21-1 is reported as a pseudogene. CDR3 length: 17 amino acids. CDR3 DNA: TGTGCCAGCAGCACCAATAAACAGACAGGGACGGGTGAAAAACTGTTTTTT. The encoded protein is CASSTNKQTGTGEKLFF.

The V call is TRBV30, the J call TRBJ2-1; 7 positions agree with TRBD1. V dropped 1 base and J dropped 8; count of bases not matched to a gene: 5. CDR1 GTSNPN and CDR2 SVGIG come from the germline V gene (reference sequence). The CDR3 has 13 amino acids. In DNA form, the CDR3 reads TGTGCCTGGAGTGGACAGGGTTTCGATGAGCAGTTCTTC. Translating gives CAWSGQGFDEQFF.

The chain links TRBV7-2 to TRBJ1-2, with D possibly matching TRBD1 (5 bases). Per the germline V gene, CDR1 is SGHTA and CDR2 is FQGNSA. This CDR3 has 16 residues. Between the trimmed V and J ends, which lost 0 bases and 4 bases, there was a span of 15 bases. CDR3 protein: CASSLAGQPGTYGYTF. In nucleotides, the CDR3 is TGTGCCAGCAGCTTAGCGGGGCAGCCGGGCACCTATGGCTACACCTTC.

Worth noting for this clone: One junction end does not reproduce the germline sequence, and a read error may be involved. This chain uses TRBV2 with TRBJ2-1; TRBD1 agrees at 10 bases. The CDR3 covers 13 residues. Looked up from germline, CDR1 is SNHLY and CDR2 is FYNNEI. In nucleotides, the CDR3 is TGTGCCAGCAGTCCGGGACAGGGGACGGTAAGGGTCTTC. Translation gives CASSPGQGTVRVF.

The gene calls are TRBV3-1 (or the pseudogene TRBV3-2) and TRBJ2-7, with D unresolved. Germline lookup yields CDR1 LGHDT and CDR2 YNNKEL (reference sequence). The CDR3 spans 14 residues. Between the trimmed V and J ends, which lost 5 bases and 2 bases, there was a span of 13 bases. The CDR3 DNA reads as TGTGCCAGCAGCACGGACCAATTTACCTACGAGCAGTACTTC. Protein sequence: CASSTDQFTYEQYF.

The gene calls are TRBV11-2 and TRBJ1-3; perhaps TRBD1 as D (5 bases). Germline CDR1 is SGHAT and CDR2 is FQNNGV. The CDR3 extends over 15 amino acids. V was clipped by 3 bases and J by 4 bases, with 13 bases between them. CDR3 in DNA: TGTGCCAGCAGCTTTTCTCAGGGCGCCGGAAACACCATATATTTT. Encoded protein: CASSFSQGAGNTIYF.

This chain connects TRBV11-3 to TRBJ2-7, with a possible D match to TRBD1 (6 bases). The CDR3 contains 13 residues. The germline V gene encodes CDR1 SGHNT and CDR2 YENEEA. The ends were cut back, 5 bases at V and 3 bases at J, with 11 bases in the middle. CDR3 DNA sequence: TGTGCCAGCAGCGAGGACAGATTCTACGAGCAGTACTTC. This translates into CASSEDRFYEQYF.